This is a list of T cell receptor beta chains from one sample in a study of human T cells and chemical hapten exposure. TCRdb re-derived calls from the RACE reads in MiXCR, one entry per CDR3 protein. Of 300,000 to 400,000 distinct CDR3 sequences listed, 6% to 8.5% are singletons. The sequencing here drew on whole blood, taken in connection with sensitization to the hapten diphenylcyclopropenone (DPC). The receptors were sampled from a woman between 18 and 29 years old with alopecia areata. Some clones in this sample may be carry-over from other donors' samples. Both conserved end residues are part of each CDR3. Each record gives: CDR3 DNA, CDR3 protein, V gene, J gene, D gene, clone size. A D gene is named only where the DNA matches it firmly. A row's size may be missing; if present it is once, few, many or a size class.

TGTGCCAGCAGAGGGACAGCCGATAGCAATCAGCCCCAGCATTTT	CASRGTADSNQPQHF	TRBV6-1	TRBJ1-5	TRBD1	.
TGTGCCAGCAGTTACATCCGGGGCGAGCAGTACTTC	CASSYIRGEQYF	TRBV28	TRBJ2-7	.	many
TGCGCCAGCAGCTTGCAGGGGGCCGGGACAGATACGCAGTATTTT	CASSLQGAGTDTQYF	TRBV5-1	TRBJ2-3	TRBD1	.
TGTGCCAGCAGTCCCCCGGGTACACCCCTCCACTTT	CASSPPGTPLHF	TRBV28	TRBJ1-6	.	few
TGTGCCACCAGTGATACGGGCCAAGGGGCAGATACGCAGTATTTT	CATSDTGQGADTQYF	TRBV24-1	TRBJ2-3	.	.
TGTGCTAGTGGTTTGGGACTGGGGGGGTCCACTGAAGCTTTCTTT	CASGLGLGGSTEAFF	TRBV12-5	TRBJ1-1	.	few
TGTGCCTCAACCCCACTGGCGGTGACCTCTGGGGCCAACGTCCTGACTTTC	CASTPLAVTSGANVLTF	TRBV10-3	TRBJ2-6	.	many
TGTGCCAGCAGCCTACAGGGGGTCTCGCGGGGCTACACCTTC	CASSLQGVSRGYTF	TRBV12-3/TRBV12-4	TRBJ1-2	TRBD1	few
TGCGCCAGCAGCCAAGAGTCCGGGGCTTTAGCGGGGGCCAATGAGCAGTTCTTC	CASSQESGALAGANEQFF	TRBV4-3	TRBJ2-1	TRBD2	many
TGTGCCACCAGCAGAGATAAACTAGCGGGGACAGATACGCAGTATTTT	CATSRDKLAGTDTQYF	TRBV15	TRBJ2-3	TRBD2	.
TGTGCCAGCAGTTTAACAGGGATTCCCTACGAGCAGTACTTC	CASSLTGIPYEQYF	TRBV12-3/TRBV12-4	TRBJ2-7	.	few
TGTGCCAGCAGCTTAGTATGGGGGAACACCGGGGAGCTGTTTTTT	CASSLVWGNTGELFF	TRBV7-2	TRBJ2-2	.	many
TGTGCCACCAGTGTCCTGACTGCGAACACCGGGGAGCTGTTTTTT	CATSVLTANTGELFF	TRBV24-1	TRBJ2-2	.	many
TGTGCCATCAGTGAGATGGGACAGGCTGGGCAGCCCCAGCATTTT	CAISEMGQAGQPQHF	TRBV10-3	TRBJ1-5	TRBD1	.
TGTGCCAGCAGCCAATGGGCCTCCACAGATACGCAGTATTTT	CASSQWASTDTQYF	TRBV3-1	TRBJ2-3	.	many
TGCGCCAGCAGCCAAGATACCCGGGCCGGGCAGCCCCAGCATTTT	CASSQDTRAGQPQHF	TRBV4-1	TRBJ1-5	.	few
TGTGCCAGCAGTTTAGCGTGGGACCTGTACTTC	CASSLAWDLYF	TRBV12-3/TRBV12-4	TRBJ2-7	.	many
TGTGCCAGCAGTTTAGTCCCGGGAATCTATGGCTACACCTTC	CASSLVPGIYGYTF	TRBV12-3/TRBV12-4	TRBJ1-2	.	many
TGTGCCAGCAGCGGACTAGCGGCGAACACAGATACGCAGTATTTT	CASSGLAANTDTQYF	TRBV3-1	TRBJ2-3	TRBD2	many
TGTGCCAGCAGTCCTAGGTCAGATACGCAGTATTTT	CASSPRSDTQYF	TRBV28	TRBJ2-3	.	many